What follows are 24 T cell receptor beta chains derived from one specimen sequenced in a study of CD8+ T cells in alopecia areata. cDNA serving as the sequencing template came from extracted, reverse transcribed RNA. Data came from immunoSEQ multiplex PCR; TCRdb stores just in-frame clones and leaves some out. The sample yields 110,000 or so clones, approximately 58% seen once. The sample was CD4+ T cells sorted from blood. These receptors all stem from a human donor in good health.

This clone has only a few counts. The V gene is TRBV29-1, the J gene TRBJ2-3; 10 bases are a match to TRBD2. The germline gives CDR1 SQVTM, CDR2 ANQGSEA. V lost 4 bases to trimming and J lost 8 bases; unmatched junction nucleotides: 3. This CDR3 contains 12 residues. The CDR3 DNA reads as TGCAGCGTTGCTAGCGGGGGAGGTACGCAGTATTTT. As protein: CSVASGGGTQYF.

V and J are TRBV29-1 and TRBJ1-3; the match to TRBD1 covers 7 bases. V gave up 5 bases and J gave up 2 bases; unmatched junction bases: 6. The CDR3 is 14 amino acids. Per germline, CDR1 SQVTM and CDR2 ANQGSEA. The CDR3 DNA reads TGCAGCGTTATGACAGGGAGGGCTGGAAACACCATATATTTT. This codes for CSVMTGRAGNTIYF.

This clone turned up a few times. The chain has TRBV2 and TRBJ2-7; no clear D. CDR1 and CDR2 from the germline V gene are SNHLY and FYNNEI. Deletions cut 6 bases from V and 6 bases from J, with 12 bases between. The CDR3 totals 12 residues. This CDR3 reads CASRPSAAEQYF. In nucleotides, the CDR3 is TGTGCCAGCAGACCCTCTGCTGCCGAGCAGTACTTC.

This clone occurred a few times. The J gene is TRBJ1-2, the V gene TRBV19, with D uncertain. The CDR3 runs 11 residues. Germline CDR1 reads LNHDA; CDR2 reads SQIVND (reference sequence). V gave up 6 bases and J gave up 8 bases, with 10 bases separating them. CDR3 DNA: TGTGCCAGTAGATCAGGACCCGGCTACACCTTC. It is translated as CASRSGPGYTF.

This clone was observed a few times. The junction departs from germline at one end; a sequencing error may be responsible. This rearrangement joins TRBV7-9 to TRBJ1-5, with TRBD1 matching over 7 bases. This CDR3 comprises 15 residues. Germline lookup yields CDR1 SEHNR and CDR2 FQNEAQ (reference sequence). CDR3 coding DNA: TGTGCCAACAGCCCCCCGGGACAGCCATATCAGCCCCAGCATTTT. Translated: CANSPPGQPYQPQHF.

The chain has TRBV12-5 and TRBJ2-3; 9 nucleotides agree with TRBD2. Germline CDR1 is LGHNT and CDR2 is FRNRAP. The CDR3 contains 14 residues. J lost 3 bases, V lost 8 bases, and 6 bases had no gene match. CDR3 sequence (DNA): TGTGCTAGTCTGAGGGGACTAGCAACAGATACGCAGTATTTT. As protein: CASLRGLATDTQYF.

This chain uses TRBV2 with TRBJ1-4, with D maybe TRBD1 (5 bases). Germline assignment: CDR1 SNHLY and CDR2 FYNNEI. CDR3 length: 14 residues. V was trimmed by 5 bases and J by 5 bases, leaving 12 bases between them. In nucleotides, the CDR3 is TGTGCCAGCAGTAAAAGCGGGGCGAATGAAAAACTGTTTTTT. Its protein is CASSKSGANEKLFF. Complete variable domain (other parts from reference TRBV2 and TRBJ1-4): EPEVTQTPSHQVTQMGQEVILRCVPISNHLYFYWYRQILGQKVEFLVSFYNNEISEKSEIFDDQFSVERPDGSNFTLKIRSTKLEDSAMYFCASSKSGANEKLFFGSGTQLSVL.

The chain is built from TRBV5-4 and TRBJ2-1, with D possibly matching TRBD2 (5 bases). V was pared by 4 bases and J by 10 bases, with 12 bases between. The germline V gene has CDR1 SGHNT and CDR2 YYREEE (reference sequence). This CDR3 contains 12 residues. For the CDR3, the DNA is TGTGCCAGCAGCCACCCAAAGCGGGAGCAGTTCTTC. It translates to CASSHPKREQFF.

This sequence joins TRBV5-1 and TRBJ2-6; tentatively, D is TRBD1 (6 bases). The CDR3 length is 17 residues. CDR1 and CDR2 (germline): SGHRS, YFSETQ. The ends were cut back, 6 bases at V and 0 bases at J, with 16 bases in the middle. The CDR3 region is CASIRGTDSSGANVLTF. In DNA, the CDR3 is TGCGCCAGCATAAGGGGGACGGACAGCTCTGGGGCCAACGTCCTGACTTTC.

The chain links TRBV6-6 to TRBJ1-6; D is unresolved. Germline V gene sequence: CDR1 MNHNY, CDR2 SVGAGI (reference sequence). The CDR3 loop spans 13 amino acids. V lost 5 bases and J lost 12, with 14 bases in between. The DNA for the CDR3 is TGTGCCAGCAGTACCTCCTCCTGGGTACCCCTCCACTTT. Amino acids: CASSTSSWVPLHF.

This clone has only a few counts. This chain joins TRBV7-2 and TRBJ2-7; a possible D gene is TRBD2 (6 bases). V was clipped by 4 bases and J by 0 bases, with 13 bases between them. In germline, CDR1 is SGHTA, CDR2 FQGNSA. The CDR3 runs 15 residues. Here the CDR3 reads CASSSPGLSSYEQYF. CDR3 nucleotides: TGTGCCAGCAGCTCTCCGGGACTCAGCTCCTACGAGCAGTACTTC.

The rearrangement uses TRBV18 and TRBJ1-2; 8 bases match TRBD1. The CDR3 has 15 amino acids. Looked up from germline, CDR1 is KGHSH and CDR2 is LQKENI. Losses at the gene ends were 6 bases for V and 5 bases for J; bases not matched to a gene: 11. In DNA form, the CDR3 reads TGTGCCAGCTCCGAACAAGGACAGGGCCGGTATGGCTACACCTTC. Protein: CASSEQGQGRYGYTF.

The chain employs TRBV30 and TRBJ1-2, with TRBD1 matching 9 bases. This CDR3 is 14 amino acids long. The trim removed 4 bases at V and 8 bases at J, leaving 11 bases unmatched. Germline V CDR1 and CDR2: GTSNPN, SVGIG (reference sequence). The CDR3 bases are TGTGCCTGGACGAGACAGGGGGTGAAATGGGGCTACACCTTC. Its protein is CAWTRQGVKWGYTF.

This clone was detected only a few times. The gene calls are TRBV6-1 and TRBJ1-1, with a possible D match to TRBD1 (6 bases). The length of the CDR3 is 13 residues. Trimming shortened V by 7 bases and J by 1 base, and 10 bases separated the two germline ends. Germline CDR1 MNHNS, CDR2 SASEGT. CDR3 nucleotides: TGTGCCAGCACCATGACAGGGAACACTGAAGCTTTCTTT. This encodes CASTMTGNTEAFF.

This clone was seen more than once but under ten times. This chain links TRBV2 with TRBJ2-3; 11 bases map to TRBD2. The CDR3 runs to 17 residues. Germline-derived CDR1 and CDR2 are SNHLY and FYNNEI. V lost 5 bases and J lost 2; bases outside the gene matches: 9. The CDR3 reads CASSIPTSGTFTDTQYF. CDR3 in DNA: TGTGCCAGCAGTATTCCGACTAGCGGGACATTCACAGATACGCAGTATTTT.

This chain joins TRBV9 and TRBJ2-5; the D is unclear. CDR3 length: 13 amino acids. Trimming took 0 bases from V and 1 from J, leaving 4 bases between them. Germline loops: CDR1 SGDLS, CDR2 YYNGEE. The CDR3 bases are TGTGCCAGCAGCGTAGACGGCCAAGAGACCCAGTACTTC. Translation gives CASSVDGQETQYF.

This clone has only a few counts. The rearrangement uses TRBV23-1 and TRBJ1-2; TRBD1 matches 9 bases. TRBV23-1 is identified as an open reading frame with a role that is uncertain. This CDR3 has 18 amino acids. Losses at the gene ends were 2 bases for V and 4 bases for J; bases not matched to a gene: 14. The CDR3, as DNA: TGCGCCAGCAGTCAACCGAAACACAGGGGGCAAGAGCGCTATGGCTACACCTTC. It yields the protein CASSQPKHRGQERYGYTF.

J is TRBJ2-7 and V is TRBV25-1; maybe TRBD1 (5 bases). The length of the CDR3 is 15 residues. Germline loops: CDR1 MGHDK, CDR2 SYGVNS. Between the trimmed V and J ends, which lost 3 bases and 2 bases, there was a span of 14 bases. DNA of the CDR3: TGTGCCAGCAGTGATATGACAGACCTCCCCTACGAGCAGTACTTC. This codes for CASSDMTDLPYEQYF.

V is TRBV6-5 and J is TRBJ1-2; D gene ambiguous. Germline CDR1 MNHEY, CDR2 SVGAGI. V was trimmed by 2 bases and J by 0 bases, leaving 4 bases between them. This CDR3 comprises 13 residues. CDR3 DNA: TGTGCCAGCAGTTACCTCGCTAACTATGGCTACACCTTC. Translating it yields CASSYLANYGYTF.

V is TRBV29-1 and J is TRBJ1-2, with D uncertain. Trimming cost V 4 bases and J 8 bases, with 14 bases left between them. The CDR3 totals 12 residues. CDR1 and CDR2 (germline): SQVTM, ANQGSEA. The chain's CDR3 is CSVVQPSRGYTF. The DNA of the CDR3 is TGCAGCGTTGTGCAGCCCTCGCGGGGCTACACCTTC.

V usage is TRBV29-1 and J usage is TRBJ2-2, with D unresolved. Between the trimmed V and J ends, which lost 6 bases and 5 bases, there was a span of 10 bases. Germline values: CDR1 SQVTM, CDR2 ANQGSEA. The CDR3 covers 12 residues. The CDR3 spells CSVGRYTGELFF. CDR3 nucleotides: TGCAGCGTAGGCAGATATACCGGGGAGCTGTTTTTT.

The sample holds a few counts of this clone. In DNA, the CDR3 is TGTGCCAGCAGCTTAACCGGGGAGCTGTTTTTT. Translating it yields CASSLTGELFF. This chain connects TRBV7-9 to TRBJ2-2; D is ambiguous. The CDR3 length is 11 residues. The germline gives CDR1 SEHNR, CDR2 FQNEAQ (reference sequence). Deletions cut 2 bases from V and 5 bases from J, with 0 bases between.

The CDR3: CASRMDSTDTQYF. In nucleotides, the CDR3 is TGTGCCAGCAGGATGGATAGCACAGATACGCAGTATTTT. The chain is built from TRBV6-5 and TRBJ2-3, with D uncertain. The ends were cut back, 6 bases at V and 0 bases at J, with 7 bases in the middle. The germline V gene encodes CDR1 MNHEY and CDR2 SVGAGI. This CDR3 has 13 amino acids.

The rearrangement joins TRBV2 to TRBJ2-3, with TRBD2 matching 10 bases. V lost 9 bases to trimming and J lost 0 bases; unmatched junction nucleotides: 0. The CDR3 is 13 residues long. The V gene's germline CDR1 is SNHLY and CDR2 FYNNEI. The CDR3 spells CARTSGSTDTQYF. CDR3 DNA: TGTGCCAGGACTAGCGGGAGCACAGATACGCAGTATTTT.